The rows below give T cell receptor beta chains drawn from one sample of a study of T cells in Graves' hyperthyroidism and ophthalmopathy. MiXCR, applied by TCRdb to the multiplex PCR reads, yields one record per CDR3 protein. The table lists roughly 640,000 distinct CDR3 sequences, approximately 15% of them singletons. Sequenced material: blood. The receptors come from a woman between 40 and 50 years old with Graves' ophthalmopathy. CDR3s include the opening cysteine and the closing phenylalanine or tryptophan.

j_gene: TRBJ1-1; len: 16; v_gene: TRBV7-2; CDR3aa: CASSQGVQPMNTEAFF
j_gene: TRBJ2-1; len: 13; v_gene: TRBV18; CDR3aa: CASSLPSANEQFF
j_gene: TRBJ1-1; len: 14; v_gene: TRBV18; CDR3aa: CASSQTDRDTKAFF
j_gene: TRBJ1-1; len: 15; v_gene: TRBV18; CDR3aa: CASDPAGGGYTEAFF
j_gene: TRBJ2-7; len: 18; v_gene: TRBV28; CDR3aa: CASSFLQGAPAGPYEQYF
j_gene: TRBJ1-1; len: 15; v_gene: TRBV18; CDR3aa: CASSRLEGSNTEAFF
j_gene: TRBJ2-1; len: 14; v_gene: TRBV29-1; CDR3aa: CSVEGQPRYNEQFF
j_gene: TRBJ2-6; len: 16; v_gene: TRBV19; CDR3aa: CASKTGVSSGANVLTF
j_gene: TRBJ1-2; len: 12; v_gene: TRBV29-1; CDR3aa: CSVTGTGDGYTF
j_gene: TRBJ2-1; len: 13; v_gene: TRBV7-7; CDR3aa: CASSLREYNEQFF
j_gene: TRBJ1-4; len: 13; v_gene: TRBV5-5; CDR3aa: CASSLGTAEKLFF
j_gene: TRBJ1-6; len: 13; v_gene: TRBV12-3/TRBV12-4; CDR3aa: CASRATGALALHF
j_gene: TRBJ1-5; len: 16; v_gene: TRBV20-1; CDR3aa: CSARAEGGLSNQPQHF
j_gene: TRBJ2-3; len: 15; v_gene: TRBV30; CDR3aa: CAWNVGTGVADTQYF
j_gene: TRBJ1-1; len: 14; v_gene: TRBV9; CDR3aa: CASSTDRGNAEAFF
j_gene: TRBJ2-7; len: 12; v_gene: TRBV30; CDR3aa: CAWSGDLWEQYF
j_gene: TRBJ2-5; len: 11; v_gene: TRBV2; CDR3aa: CASRASETQYF
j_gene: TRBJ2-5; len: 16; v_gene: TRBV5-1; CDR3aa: CASSLGDTASLKTQYF
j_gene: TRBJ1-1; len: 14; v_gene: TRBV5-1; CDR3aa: CASSLGGRDTGAFF
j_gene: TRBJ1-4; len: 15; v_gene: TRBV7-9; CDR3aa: CASSLRGTADEKLFF
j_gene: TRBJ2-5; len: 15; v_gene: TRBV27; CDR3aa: CASRGRVLISETQYF
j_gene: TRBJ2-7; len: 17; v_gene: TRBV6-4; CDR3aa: CASRLGLAGGTTYEQYF
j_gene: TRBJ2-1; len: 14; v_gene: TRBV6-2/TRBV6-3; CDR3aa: CASSLSSEGNEQFF
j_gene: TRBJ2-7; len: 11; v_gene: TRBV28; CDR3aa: CASRFGPEQYF
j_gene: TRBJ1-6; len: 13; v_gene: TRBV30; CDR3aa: CAWSEGSNSPLHF